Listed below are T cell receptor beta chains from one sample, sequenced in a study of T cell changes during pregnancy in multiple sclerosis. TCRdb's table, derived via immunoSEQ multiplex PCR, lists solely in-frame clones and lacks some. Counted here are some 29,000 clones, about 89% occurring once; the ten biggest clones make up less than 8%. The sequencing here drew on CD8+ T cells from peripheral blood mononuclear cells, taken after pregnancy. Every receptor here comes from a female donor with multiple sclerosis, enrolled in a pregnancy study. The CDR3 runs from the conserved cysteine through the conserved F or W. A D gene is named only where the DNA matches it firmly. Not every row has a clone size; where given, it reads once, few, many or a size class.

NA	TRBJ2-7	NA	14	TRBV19	CASSMGTLSYEQYF	TGTGCCAGTAGTATGGGGACACTCTCCTACGAGCAGTACTTC
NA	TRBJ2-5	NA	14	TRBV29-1	CSVGEGVTQETQYF	TGCAGCGTTGGAGAAGGGGTCACCCAAGAGACCCAGTACTTC
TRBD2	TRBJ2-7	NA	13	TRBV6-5	CASQGREDYEQYF	TGTGCCAGCCAGGGGCGGGAGGACTACGAGCAGTACTTC
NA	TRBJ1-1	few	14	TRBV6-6	CASSKLESGAEAFF	TGTGCCAGCAGTAAGCTCGAATCGGGAGCTGAAGCTTTCTTT
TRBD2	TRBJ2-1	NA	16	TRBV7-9	CASSLDTSGRYNEQFF	TGTGCCAGCAGCTTAGATACTAGCGGGAGGTACAATGAGCAGTTCTTC
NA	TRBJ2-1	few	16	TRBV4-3	CASSQSRSVRGDEQFF	TGCGCCAGCAGCCAGTCTCGATCCGTGCGTGGAGATGAGCAGTTCTTC
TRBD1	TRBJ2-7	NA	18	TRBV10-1	CATSPRAGGSRRTYEQYF	TGCGCCACCTCACCCCGGGCAGGGGGTAGTAGAAGAACCTACGAGCAGTACTTC
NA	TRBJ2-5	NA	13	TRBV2	CASLKRIQETQYF	TGTGCCAGCCTAAAGCGGATACAAGAGACCCAGTACTTC
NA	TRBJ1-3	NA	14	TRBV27	CASRITGSGNTIYF	TGTGCCAGCAGGATAACAGGGTCTGGAAACACCATATATTTT
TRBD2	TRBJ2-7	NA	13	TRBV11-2	CASRTSGMNEQYF	TGTGCCAGCAGGACTAGCGGGATGAACGAGCAGTACTTC
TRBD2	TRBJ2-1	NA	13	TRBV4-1	CASSLYSGNEQFF	TGCGCCAGCAGCCTATATAGCGGGAACGAGCAGTTCTTC
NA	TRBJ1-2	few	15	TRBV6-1	CASSEFSGAHYGYTF	TGTGCCAGCAGTGAATTCTCAGGGGCACACTATGGCTACACCTTC
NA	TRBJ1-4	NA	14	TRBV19	CASSSDKGWEKLFF	TGTGCCAGTAGCTCGGACAAGGGTTGGGAAAAACTGTTTTTT
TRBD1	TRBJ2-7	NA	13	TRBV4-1	CASSLDRASEQYF	TGCGCCAGCAGCCTGGACAGGGCTAGCGAGCAGTACTTC
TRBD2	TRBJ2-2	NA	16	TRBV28	CASSLSLAGITGELFF	TGTGCCAGCAGTTTGTCACTAGCGGGAATCACCGGGGAGCTGTTTTTT
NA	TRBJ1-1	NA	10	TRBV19	CASSSQEAFF	TGTGCCAGTAGTTCCCAGGAAGCTTTCTTT
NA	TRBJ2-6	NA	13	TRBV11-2	CASSLVGDNVLTF	TGTGCCAGCAGCTTAGTAGGGGATAACGTCCTGACTTTC
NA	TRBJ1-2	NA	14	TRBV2	CASSEDRTIYGYTF	TGTGCCAGCAGTGAAGACAGGACCATCTATGGCTACACCTTC
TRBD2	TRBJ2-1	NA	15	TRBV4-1	CASSQVASGGGEQFF	TGCGCCAGCAGCCAAGTGGCTAGCGGGGGTGGTGAGCAGTTCTTC
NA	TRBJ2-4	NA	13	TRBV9	CASSVDGSDIQYF	TGTGCCAGCAGCGTAGACGGGAGTGACATTCAGTACTTC
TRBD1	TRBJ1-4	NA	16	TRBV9	CASSVPTGATNEKLFF	TGTGCCAGCAGCGTCCCGACAGGGGCAACTAATGAAAAACTGTTTTTT
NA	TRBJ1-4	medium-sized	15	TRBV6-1	CASSEGAEGSEKLFF	TGTGCCAGCAGTGAAGGGGCGGAGGGAAGTGAAAAACTGTTTTTT
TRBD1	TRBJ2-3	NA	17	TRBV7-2	CASSLVPPGQGTDTQYF	TGTGCCAGCAGCTTAGTCCCCCCCGGACAGGGAACAGATACGCAGTATTTT
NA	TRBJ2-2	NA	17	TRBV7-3	CASSLDLQYRGTGELFF	TGTGCCAGCAGCTTAGATTTGCAGTATCGGGGTACCGGGGAGCTGTTTTTT
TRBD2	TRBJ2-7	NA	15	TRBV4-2	CASSQTSGASYEQYF	TGTGCCAGCAGCCAAACTAGCGGGGCGTCCTACGAGCAGTACTTC
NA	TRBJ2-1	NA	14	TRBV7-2	CASSLGGTDNEQFF	TGTGCCAGCAGCTTGGGCGGGACCGACAATGAGCAGTTCTTC
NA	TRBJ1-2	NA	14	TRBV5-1	CASSPGGGADGYTF	TGCGCCAGCAGCCCGGGAGGGGGGGCGGATGGCTACACCTTC
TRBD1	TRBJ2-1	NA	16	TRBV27	CASSLSSRGKYNEQFF	TGTGCCAGCAGTTTATCTAGCAGGGGGAAATACAATGAGCAGTTCTTC
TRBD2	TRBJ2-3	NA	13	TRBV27	CASSFRLAGVQYF	TGTGCCAGCAGTTTCAGACTAGCGGGAGTACAGTATTTT
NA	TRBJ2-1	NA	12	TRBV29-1	CSVVALNNEQFF	TGCAGCGTTGTGGCCTTAAACAATGAGCAGTTCTTC
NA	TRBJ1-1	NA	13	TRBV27	CASSLTVNTEAFF	TGTGCCAGCAGTCTAACAGTGAACACTGAAGCTTTCTTT
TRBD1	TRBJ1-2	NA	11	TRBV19	CASGTAYGYTF	TGTGCCAGCGGGACAGCCTATGGCTACACCTTC
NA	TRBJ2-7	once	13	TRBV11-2	CASSFGIAYEQYF	TGTGCCAGCAGCTTCGGGATTGCCTACGAGCAGTACTTC
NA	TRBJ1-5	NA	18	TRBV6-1	CASSEASTAIYSNQPQHF	TGTGCCAGCAGTGAAGCCTCGACAGCCATTTATAGCAATCAGCCCCAGCATTTT
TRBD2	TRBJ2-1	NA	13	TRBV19	CASSIMASGIQFF	TGTGCCAGTAGTATAATGGCTAGCGGAATTCAGTTCTTC
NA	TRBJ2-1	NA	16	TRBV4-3	CASSPAPGLPYNEQFF	TGCGCCAGCAGCCCGGCCCCCGGACTACCTTACAATGAGCAGTTCTTC
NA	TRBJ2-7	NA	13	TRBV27	CASSFSRGNEQYF	TGTGCCAGCAGTTTTAGTAGGGGGAACGAGCAGTACTTC
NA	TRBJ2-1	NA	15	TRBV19	CASSIGPSWHNEQFF	TGTGCCAGTAGTATTGGGCCCAGCTGGCACAATGAGCAGTTCTTC
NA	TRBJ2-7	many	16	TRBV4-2	CASSQAVGDPSYEQYF	TGTGCCAGCAGCCAAGCAGTCGGAGATCCGAGTTACGAGCAGTACTTC
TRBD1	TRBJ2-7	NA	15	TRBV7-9	CASSVTTGGSYEQYF	TGTGCCAGCAGCGTGACAACAGGGGGCTCCTACGAGCAGTACTTC
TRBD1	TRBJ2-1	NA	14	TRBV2	CASSGTGLVNEQFF	TGTGCCAGCAGCGGGACAGGGCTCGTGAATGAGCAGTTCTTC